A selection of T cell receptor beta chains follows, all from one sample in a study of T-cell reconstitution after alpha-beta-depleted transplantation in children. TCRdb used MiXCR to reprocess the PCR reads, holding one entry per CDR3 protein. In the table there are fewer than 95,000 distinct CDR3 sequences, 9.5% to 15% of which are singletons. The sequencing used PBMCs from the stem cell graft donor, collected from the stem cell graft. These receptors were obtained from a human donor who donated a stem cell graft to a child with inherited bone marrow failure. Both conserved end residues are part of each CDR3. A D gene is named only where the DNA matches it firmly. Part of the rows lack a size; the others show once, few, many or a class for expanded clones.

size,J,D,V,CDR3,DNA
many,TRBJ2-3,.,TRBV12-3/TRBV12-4,CASTLELGDTQYF,TGTGCCAGCACACTGGAACTTGGAGATACGCAGTATTTT
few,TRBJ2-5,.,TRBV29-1,CSVEPQGETQYF,TGCAGCGTTGAACCCCAGGGAGAGACCCAGTACTTC
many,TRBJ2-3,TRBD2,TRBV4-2,CASSQPGTTDTQYF,TGTGCCAGCAGCCAACCCGGGACTACCGATACGCAGTATTTT
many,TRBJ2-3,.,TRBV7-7,CASSPRQGTDTQYF,TGTGCTAGCAGCCCCAGACAGGGCACAGATACGCAGTATTTT
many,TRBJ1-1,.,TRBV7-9,CASSLGDGLNTEAFF,TGTGCCAGCAGCTTGGGTGACGGATTGAACACTGAAGCTTTCTTT
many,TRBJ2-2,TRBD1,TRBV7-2,CASRPGQGDTGELFF,TGTGCCAGCAGACCGGGACAGGGGGACACCGGGGAGCTGTTTTTT
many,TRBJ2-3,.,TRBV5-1,CASSLEFGTQYF,TGCGCCAGCAGCTTGGAGTTCGGTACGCAGTATTTT
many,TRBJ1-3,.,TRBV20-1,CSARAGSGGNTIYF,TGCAGTGCTAGGGCGGGATCGGGGGGAAACACCATATATTTT
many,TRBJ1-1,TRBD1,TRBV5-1,CASSVQDRGRFAFF,TGCGCCAGCAGCGTCCAGGACAGGGGGCGTTTTGCTTTCTTT
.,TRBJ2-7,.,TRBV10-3,CGNGVTNEQYF,TGTGGGAACGGAGTCACGAACGAGCAGTACTTC
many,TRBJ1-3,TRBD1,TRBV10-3,CAISDDRASGNTIYF,TGTGCCATCAGTGACGACAGGGCCTCTGGAAACACCATATATTTT
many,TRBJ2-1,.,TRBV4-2,CASSQGLVRDYNEQFF,TGTGCCAGCAGCCAAGGGTTGGTGAGGGATTACAATGAGCAGTTCTTC
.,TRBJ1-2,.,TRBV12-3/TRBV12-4,CASRDENREPNYGYTF,TGTGCCAGCAGAGACGAAAACAGGGAACCCAACTATGGCTACACCTTC
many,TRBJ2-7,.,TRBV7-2,CASSLRSGVGEQYF,TGTGCCAGCAGCTTACGGTCAGGGGTTGGCGAGCAGTACTTC
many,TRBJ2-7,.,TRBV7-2,CASSLGAGTPYEQYF,TGTGCCAGCAGCTTAGGGGCCGGGACACCCTACGAGCAGTACTTC
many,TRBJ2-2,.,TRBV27,CASSQTGKERELFF,TGTGCCAGCAGCCAAACAGGGAAGGAGAGGGAGCTGTTTTTT